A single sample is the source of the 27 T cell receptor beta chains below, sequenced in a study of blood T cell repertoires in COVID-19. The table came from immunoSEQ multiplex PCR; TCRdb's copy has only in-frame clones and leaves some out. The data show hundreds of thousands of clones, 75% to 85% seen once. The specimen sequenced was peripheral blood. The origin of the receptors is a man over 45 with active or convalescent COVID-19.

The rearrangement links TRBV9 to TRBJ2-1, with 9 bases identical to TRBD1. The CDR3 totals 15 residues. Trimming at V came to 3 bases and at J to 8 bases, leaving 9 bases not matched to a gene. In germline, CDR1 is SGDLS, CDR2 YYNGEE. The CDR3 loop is CASSAPGTGFDEQFF. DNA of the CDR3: TGTGCCAGCAGCGCCCCCGGGACAGGGTTCGATGAGCAGTTCTTC.

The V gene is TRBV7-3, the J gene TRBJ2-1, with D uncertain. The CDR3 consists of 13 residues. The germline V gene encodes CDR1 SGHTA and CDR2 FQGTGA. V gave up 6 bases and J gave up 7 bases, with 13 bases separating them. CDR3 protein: CASSPPLGNEQFF. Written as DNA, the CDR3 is TGTGCCAGCAGTCCCCCCCTAGGTAATGAGCAGTTCTTC.

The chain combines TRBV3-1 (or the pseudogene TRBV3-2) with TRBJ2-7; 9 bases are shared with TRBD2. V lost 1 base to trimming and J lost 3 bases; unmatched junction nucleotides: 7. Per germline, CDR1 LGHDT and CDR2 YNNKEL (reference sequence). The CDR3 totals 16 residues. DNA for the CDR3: TGTGCCAGCAGCCAAGGAATAGCGGGAGACGGCTACGAGCAGTACTTC. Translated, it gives CASSQGIAGDGYEQYF.

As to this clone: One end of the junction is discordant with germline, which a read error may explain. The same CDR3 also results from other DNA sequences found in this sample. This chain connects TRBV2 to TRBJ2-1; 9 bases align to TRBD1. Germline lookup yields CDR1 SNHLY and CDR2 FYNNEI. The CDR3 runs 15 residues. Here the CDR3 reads CASREGQGSYNEQFF. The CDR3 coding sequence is TGTGCCAGCAGGGAAGGACAGGGGTCCTACAATGAGCAGTTCTTC.

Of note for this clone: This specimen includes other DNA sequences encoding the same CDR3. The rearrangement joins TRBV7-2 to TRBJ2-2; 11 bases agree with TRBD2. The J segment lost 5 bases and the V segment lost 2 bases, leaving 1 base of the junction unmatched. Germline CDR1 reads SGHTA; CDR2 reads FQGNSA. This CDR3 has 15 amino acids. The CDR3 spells CASSLRLAGTGELFF. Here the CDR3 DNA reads TGTGCCAGCAGCTTAAGACTAGCGGGAACCGGGGAGCTGTTTTTT. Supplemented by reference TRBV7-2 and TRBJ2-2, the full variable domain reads GAGVSQSPSNKVTEKGKDVELRCDPISGHTALYWYRQSLGQGLEFLIYFQGNSAPDKSGLPSDRFSAERTGGSVSTLTIQRTQQEDSAVYLCASSLRLAGTGELFFGEGSRLTVL.

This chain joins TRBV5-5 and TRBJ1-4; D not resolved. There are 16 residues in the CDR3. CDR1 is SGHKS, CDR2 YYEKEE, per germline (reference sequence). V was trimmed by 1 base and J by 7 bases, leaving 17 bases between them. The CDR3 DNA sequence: TGTGCCAGCAGCTTGATGCGAGGTTTGATGGGTGAAAAACTGTTTTTT. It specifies CASSLMRGLMGEKLFF. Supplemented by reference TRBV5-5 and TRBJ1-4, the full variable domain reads DAGVTQSPTHLIKTRGQQVTLRCSPISGHKSVSWYQQVLGQGPQFIFQYYEKEERGRGNFPDRFSARQFPNYSSELNVNALLLGDSALYLCASSLMRGLMGEKLFFGSGTQLSVL.

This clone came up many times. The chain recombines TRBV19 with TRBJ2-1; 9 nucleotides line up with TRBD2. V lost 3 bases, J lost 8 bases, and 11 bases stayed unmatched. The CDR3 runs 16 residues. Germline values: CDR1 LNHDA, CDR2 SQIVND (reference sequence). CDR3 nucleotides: TGTGCCAGTAGTATGGTAAAGAGCGGGAGGTTCCATGAGCAGTTCTTC. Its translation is CASSMVKSGRFHEQFF. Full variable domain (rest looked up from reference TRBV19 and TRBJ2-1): DGGITQSPKYLFRKEGQNVTLSCEQNLNHDAMYWYRQDPGQGLRLIYYSQIVNDFQKGDIAEGYSVSREKKESFPLTVTSAQKNPTAFYLCASSMVKSGRFHEQFFGPGTRLTVL.

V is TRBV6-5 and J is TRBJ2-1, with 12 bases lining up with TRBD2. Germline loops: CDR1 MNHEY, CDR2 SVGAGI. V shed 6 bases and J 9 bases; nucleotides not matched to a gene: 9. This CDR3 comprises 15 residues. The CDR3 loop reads CASRQPSGRVGEQFF. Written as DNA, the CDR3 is TGTGCCAGCAGGCAGCCTAGCGGGAGGGTCGGTGAGCAGTTCTTC.

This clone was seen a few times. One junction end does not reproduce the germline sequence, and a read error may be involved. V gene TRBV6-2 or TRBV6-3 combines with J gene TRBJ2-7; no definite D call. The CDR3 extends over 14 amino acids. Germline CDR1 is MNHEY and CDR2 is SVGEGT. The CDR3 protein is CASTYGSLAYEQYF. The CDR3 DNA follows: TGTGCCAGCACTTACGGGTCCCTAGCCTACGAGCAGTACTTC.

The CDR3 sequence is CATSRDLEPNEKLFF. Here the CDR3 DNA reads TGTGCCACCAGCAGAGATCTCGAGCCTAATGAAAAACTGTTTTTT. V and J are TRBV15 and TRBJ1-4, with D hard to call. The germline V gene has CDR1 LNHNV and CDR2 YYDKDF (reference sequence). Trimming removed 0 bases from V and 3 bases from J, with 8 bases in between. The CDR3 sequence is 15 residues long.

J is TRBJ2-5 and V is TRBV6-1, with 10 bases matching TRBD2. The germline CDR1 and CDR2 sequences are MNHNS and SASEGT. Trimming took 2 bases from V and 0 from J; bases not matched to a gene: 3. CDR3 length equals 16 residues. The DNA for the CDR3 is TGTGCCAGCAGTGAAAGGACTAGCGGAGACCAAGAGACCCAGTACTTC. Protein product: CASSERTSGDQETQYF.

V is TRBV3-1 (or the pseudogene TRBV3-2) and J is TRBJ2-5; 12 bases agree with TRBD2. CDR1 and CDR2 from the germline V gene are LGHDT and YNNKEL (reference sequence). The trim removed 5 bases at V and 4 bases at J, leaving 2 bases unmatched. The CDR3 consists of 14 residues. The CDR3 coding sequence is TGTGCCAGCAGCAGACTAGCGGGAGTAGAGACCCAGTACTTC. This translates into CASSRLAGVETQYF.

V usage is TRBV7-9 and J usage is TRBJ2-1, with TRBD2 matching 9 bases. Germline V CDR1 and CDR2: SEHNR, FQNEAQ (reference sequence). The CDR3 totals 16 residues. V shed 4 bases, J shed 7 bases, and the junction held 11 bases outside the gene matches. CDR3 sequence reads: CASSYSAGGPGNEQFF. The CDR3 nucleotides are TGTGCCAGCAGCTATAGCGCGGGAGGGCCTGGGAATGAGCAGTTCTTC.

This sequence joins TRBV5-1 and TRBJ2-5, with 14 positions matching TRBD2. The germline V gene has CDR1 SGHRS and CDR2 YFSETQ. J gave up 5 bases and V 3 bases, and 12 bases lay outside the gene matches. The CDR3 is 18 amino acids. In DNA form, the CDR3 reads TGCGCCAGCAGCTATCCGACGGGACTAGCGGGAGAGGGGGAGACCCAGTACTTC. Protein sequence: CASSYPTGLAGEGETQYF. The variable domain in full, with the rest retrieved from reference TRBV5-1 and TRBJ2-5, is KAGVTQTPRYLIKTRGQQVTLSCSPISGHRSVSWYQQTPGQGLQFLFEYFSETQRNKGNFPGRFSGRQFSNSRSEMNVSTLELGDSALYLCASSYPTGLAGEGETQYFGPGTRLLVL.

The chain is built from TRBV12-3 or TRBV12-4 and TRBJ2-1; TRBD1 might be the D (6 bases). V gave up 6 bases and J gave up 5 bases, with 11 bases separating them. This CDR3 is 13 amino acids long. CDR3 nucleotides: TGTGCCAGCAGAGAGGACAGCGACAATGAGCAGTTCTTC. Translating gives CASREDSDNEQFF.

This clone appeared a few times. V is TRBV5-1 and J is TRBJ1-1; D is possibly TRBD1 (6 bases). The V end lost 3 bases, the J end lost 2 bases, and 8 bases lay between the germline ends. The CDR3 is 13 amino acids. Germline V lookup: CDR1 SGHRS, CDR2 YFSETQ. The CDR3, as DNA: TGCGCCAGCAGCTGGGGGCTCAACACTGAAGCTTTCTTT. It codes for CASSWGLNTEAFF.

The CDR3 DNA reads as TGTGCCAGCAGCGTATCCCCTGTAGATGAAAAACTGTTTTTT. It translates to CASSVSPVDEKLFF. The V call is TRBV9, the J call TRBJ1-4; D is unresolved. Germline-derived CDR1 and CDR2 are SGDLS and YYNGEE. The length of the CDR3 is 14 residues. V gave up 1 base and J gave up 6 bases, with 10 bases separating them.

CDR3 DNA sequence: TGCGCCAGCAGCTCCGGGACAGGGTATGGCGAGACCCAGTACTTC. Its protein product is CASSSGTGYGETQYF. This chain joins TRBV5-1 and TRBJ2-5, with 9 nucleotides matching TRBD1. Germline trimming cut 3 bases from V and 5 bases from J; bases unmatched to any gene: 8. The CDR3 is made up of 15 amino acids. Germline CDR1 SGHRS, CDR2 YFSETQ.

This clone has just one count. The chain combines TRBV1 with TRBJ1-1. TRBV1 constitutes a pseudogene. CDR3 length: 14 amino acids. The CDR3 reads CTSSLFCLYTEAFF. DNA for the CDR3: TGCACCAGCAGCTTATTTTGCCTATACACTGAAGCTTTCTTT.

CDR3 bases: TGTGCCTGGAGTGTACAGGTAGGGGCCAACGAGCAGTACTTC. Translation: CAWSVQVGANEQYF. V is TRBV30 and J is TRBJ2-7, with D maybe TRBD1 (5 bases). Germline lookup yields CDR1 GTSNPN and CDR2 SVGIG (reference sequence). V lost 0 bases and J 5 bases, leaving 14 bases between the germline ends. CDR3 length equals 14 residues.

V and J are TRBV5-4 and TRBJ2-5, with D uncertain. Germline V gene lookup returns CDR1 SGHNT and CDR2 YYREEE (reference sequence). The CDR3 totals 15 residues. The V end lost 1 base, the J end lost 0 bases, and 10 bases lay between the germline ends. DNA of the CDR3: TGTGCCAGCAGCTTGTCTTCTTCGTACCAAGAGACCCAGTACTTC. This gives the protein CASSLSSSYQETQYF.

This chain's CDR3 is CASSRNTASTDTQYF. The CDR3 nucleotides read TGCGCCAGCAGCCGCAACACAGCTAGCACAGATACGCAGTATTTT. This rearrangement joins TRBV5-1 to TRBJ2-3; no definite D call. CDR1 is SGHRS, CDR2 YFSETQ, per germline. The CDR3 extends over 15 amino acids. Trimming left V 4 bases short and J 0 bases short, with 12 bases between. The complete variable domain, with remaining parts taken from reference TRBV5-1 and TRBJ2-3, reads KAGVTQTPRYLIKTRGQQVTLSCSPISGHRSVSWYQQTPGQGLQFLFEYFSETQRNKGNFPGRFSGRQFSNSRSEMNVSTLELGDSALYLCASSRNTASTDTQYFGPGTRLTVL.

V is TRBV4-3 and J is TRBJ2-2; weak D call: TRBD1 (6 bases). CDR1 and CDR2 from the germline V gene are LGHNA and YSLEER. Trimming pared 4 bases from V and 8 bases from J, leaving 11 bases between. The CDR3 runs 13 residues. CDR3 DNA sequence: TGCGCCAGCAGCCGGCTAGGGGGTGGGGAGCTGTTTTTT. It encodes CASSRLGGGELFF.

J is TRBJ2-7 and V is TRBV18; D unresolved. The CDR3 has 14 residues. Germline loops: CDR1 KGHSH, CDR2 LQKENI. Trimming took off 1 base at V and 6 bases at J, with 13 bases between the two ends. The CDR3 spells CASSPQSRGSEQYF. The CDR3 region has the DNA TGTGCCAGCTCACCACAAAGTAGAGGAAGCGAGCAGTACTTC.

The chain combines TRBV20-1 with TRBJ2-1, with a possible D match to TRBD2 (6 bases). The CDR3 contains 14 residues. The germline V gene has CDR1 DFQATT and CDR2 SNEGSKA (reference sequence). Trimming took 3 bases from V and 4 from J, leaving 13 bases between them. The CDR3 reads CSASRGEVYNEQFF. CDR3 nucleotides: TGCAGTGCTAGTCGAGGGGAGGTATACAATGAGCAGTTCTTC.

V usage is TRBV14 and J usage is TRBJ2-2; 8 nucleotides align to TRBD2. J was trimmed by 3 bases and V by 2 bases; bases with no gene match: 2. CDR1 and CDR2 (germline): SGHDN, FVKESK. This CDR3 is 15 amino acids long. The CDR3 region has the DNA TGTGCCAGCAGCCAAATCGGGGGGGACACCGGGGAGCTGTTTTTT. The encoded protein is CASSQIGGDTGELFF.

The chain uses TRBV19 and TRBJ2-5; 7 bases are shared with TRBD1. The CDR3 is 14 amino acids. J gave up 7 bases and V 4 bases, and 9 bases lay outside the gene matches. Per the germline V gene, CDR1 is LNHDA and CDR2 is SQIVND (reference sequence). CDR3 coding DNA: TGTGCCAGTAGTACAGGACAGGACGTTTCGACCCAGTACTTC. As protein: CASSTGQDVSTQYF.